This TCR beta chain emerged from a study of control samples from healthy donors and cancer patients (dated by TCRdb to 2018 to 2020). Library generation was performed with the immunoSEQ multiplex PCR assay. TCRdb re-hosts the immuneACCESS table, in-frame sequences only. Its copies lack some clones; in the studies checked, an unresolved V gene accounts for under half of them, and the cause for the rest is not known. This sample has under 150,000 clones in its table, and around 90% of those were observed once. The top ten hold about 4.9% of the sample. CDR3 length: 15 amino acids, cysteine to phenylalanine. Left in the record is the CDR3 DNA by itself, 45 bases read in frame from the first base. Cut back by 2 bases and 5 bases, the V and J ends lie 16 bases apart. Looking up the germline V gene (reference sequence) yields CDR1 LGHDT and CDR2 YNNKEL. In regard to this clone: Its antigen has not been determined. Within one base of it there is no much larger clone, and no base qualities were kept.

This clonotype originated in a man aged 25 to 40 in good health. The sequence links TRBV3-1 (or the pseudogene TRBV3-2) to TRBJ2-7; the D gene is possibly TRBD1, with 5 bases matching. Material: blood. The DNA sequence is as follows: TGTGCCAGCAGCCAACAAGGGGCATTTCGGGACGAGCAGTACTTC. It is translated as CASSQQGAFRDEQYF.